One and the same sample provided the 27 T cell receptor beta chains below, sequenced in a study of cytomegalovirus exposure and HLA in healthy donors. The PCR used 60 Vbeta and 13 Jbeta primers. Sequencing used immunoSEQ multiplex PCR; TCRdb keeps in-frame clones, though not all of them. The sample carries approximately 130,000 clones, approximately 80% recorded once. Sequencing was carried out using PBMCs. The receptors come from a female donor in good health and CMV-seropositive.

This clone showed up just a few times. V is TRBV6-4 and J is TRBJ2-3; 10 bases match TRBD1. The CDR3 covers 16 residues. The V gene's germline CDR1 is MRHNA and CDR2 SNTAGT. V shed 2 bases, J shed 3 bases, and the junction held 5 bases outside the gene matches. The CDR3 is CASSDGTGAGTDTQYF. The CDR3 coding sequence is TGTGCCAGCAGTGACGGGACAGGGGCCGGAACAGATACGCAGTATTTT.

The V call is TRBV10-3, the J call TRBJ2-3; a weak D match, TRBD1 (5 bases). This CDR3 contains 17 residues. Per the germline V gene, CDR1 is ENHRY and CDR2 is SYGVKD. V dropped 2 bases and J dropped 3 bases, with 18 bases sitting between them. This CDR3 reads CAISERRLAGPTDTQYF. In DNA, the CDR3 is TGTGCCATCAGTGAGCGCCGGCTGGCAGGGCCGACAGATACGCAGTATTTT.

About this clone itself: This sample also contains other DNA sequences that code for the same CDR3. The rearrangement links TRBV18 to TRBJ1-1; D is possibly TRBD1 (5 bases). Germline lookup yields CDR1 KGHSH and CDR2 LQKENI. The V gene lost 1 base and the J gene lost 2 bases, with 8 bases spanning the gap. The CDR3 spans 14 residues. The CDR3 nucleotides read TGTGCCAGCTCACCACAGCAGGGTAACACTGAAGCTTTCTTT. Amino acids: CASSPQQGNTEAFF.

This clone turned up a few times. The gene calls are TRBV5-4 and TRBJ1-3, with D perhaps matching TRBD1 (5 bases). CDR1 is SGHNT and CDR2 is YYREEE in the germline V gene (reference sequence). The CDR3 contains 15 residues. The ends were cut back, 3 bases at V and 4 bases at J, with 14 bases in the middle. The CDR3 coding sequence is TGTGCCAGCAGCTCGGGGGGGATGTGGGGAAACACCATATATTTT. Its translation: CASSSGGMWGNTIYF.

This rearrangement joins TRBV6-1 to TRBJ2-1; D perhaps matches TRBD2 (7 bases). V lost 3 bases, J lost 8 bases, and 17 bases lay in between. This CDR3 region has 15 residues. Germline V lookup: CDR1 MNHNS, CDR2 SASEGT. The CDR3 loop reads CASSDWGGGLDEQFF. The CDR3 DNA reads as TGTGCCAGCAGTGATTGGGGAGGGGGATTGGATGAGCAGTTCTTC.

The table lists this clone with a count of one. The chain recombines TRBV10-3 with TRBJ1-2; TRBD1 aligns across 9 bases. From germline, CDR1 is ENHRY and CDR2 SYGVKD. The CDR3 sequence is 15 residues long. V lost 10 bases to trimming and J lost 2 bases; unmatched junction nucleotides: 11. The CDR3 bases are TGTGCCACCAAAACGGCGGGACAGGGAAACTATGGCTACACCTTC. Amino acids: CATKTAGQGNYGYTF.

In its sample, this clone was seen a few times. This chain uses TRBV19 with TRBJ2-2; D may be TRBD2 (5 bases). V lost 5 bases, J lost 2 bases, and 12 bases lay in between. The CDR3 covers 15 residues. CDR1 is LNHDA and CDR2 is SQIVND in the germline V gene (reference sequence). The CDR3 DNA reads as TGTGCCAGTAGTCTTTCGCGGGCAAACACCGGGGAGCTGTTTTTT. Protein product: CASSLSRANTGELFF.

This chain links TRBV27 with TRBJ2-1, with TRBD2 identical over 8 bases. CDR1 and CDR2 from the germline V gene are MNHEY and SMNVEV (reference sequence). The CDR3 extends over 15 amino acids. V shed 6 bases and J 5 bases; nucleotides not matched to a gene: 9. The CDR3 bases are TGTGCCAGCAGCCAATTTGGCGGGGGGAACAATGAGCAGTTCTTC. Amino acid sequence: CASSQFGGGNNEQFF.

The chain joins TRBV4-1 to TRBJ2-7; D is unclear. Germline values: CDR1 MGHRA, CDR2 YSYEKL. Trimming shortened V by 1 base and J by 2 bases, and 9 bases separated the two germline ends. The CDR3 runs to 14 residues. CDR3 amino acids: CASSQGPQTYEQYF. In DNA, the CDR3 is TGCGCCAGCAGCCAAGGGCCGCAGACCTACGAGCAGTACTTC.

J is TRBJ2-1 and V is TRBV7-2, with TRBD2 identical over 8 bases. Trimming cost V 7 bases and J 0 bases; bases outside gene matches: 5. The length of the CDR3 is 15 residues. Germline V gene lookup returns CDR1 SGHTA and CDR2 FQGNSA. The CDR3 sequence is CASTIAGSSYNEQFF. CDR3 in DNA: TGTGCCAGCACCATAGCGGGGAGCTCCTACAATGAGCAGTTCTTC.

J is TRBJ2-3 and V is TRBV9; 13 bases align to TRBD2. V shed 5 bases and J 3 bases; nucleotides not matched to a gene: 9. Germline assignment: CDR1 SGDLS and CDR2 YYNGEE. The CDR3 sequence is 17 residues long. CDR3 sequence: CASSETRTSGSTDTQYF. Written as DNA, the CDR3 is TGTGCCAGCAGTGAGACTAGGACTAGCGGGAGTACAGATACGCAGTATTTT.

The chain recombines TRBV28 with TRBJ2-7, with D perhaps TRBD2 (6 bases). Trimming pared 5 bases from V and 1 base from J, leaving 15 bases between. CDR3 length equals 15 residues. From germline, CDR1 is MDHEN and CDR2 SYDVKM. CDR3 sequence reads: CASSLAGTGSYEQYF. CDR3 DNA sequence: TGTGCCAGCAGTCTCGCGGGGACCGGGTCCTACGAGCAGTACTTC.

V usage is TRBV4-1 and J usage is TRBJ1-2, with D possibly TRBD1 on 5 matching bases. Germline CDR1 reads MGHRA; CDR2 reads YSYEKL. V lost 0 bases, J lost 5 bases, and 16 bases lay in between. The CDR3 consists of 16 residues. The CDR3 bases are TGCGCCAGCAGCCAAGATTATCACAGCAGGGCGTATGGCTACACCTTC. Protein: CASSQDYHSRAYGYTF.

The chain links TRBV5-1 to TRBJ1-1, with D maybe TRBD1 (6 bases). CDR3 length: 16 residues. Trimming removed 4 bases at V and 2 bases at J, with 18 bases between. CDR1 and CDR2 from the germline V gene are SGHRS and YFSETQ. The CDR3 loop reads CASSITGFPGNTEAFF. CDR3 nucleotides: TGCGCCAGCAGCATAACAGGGTTCCCGGGTAACACTGAAGCTTTCTTT.

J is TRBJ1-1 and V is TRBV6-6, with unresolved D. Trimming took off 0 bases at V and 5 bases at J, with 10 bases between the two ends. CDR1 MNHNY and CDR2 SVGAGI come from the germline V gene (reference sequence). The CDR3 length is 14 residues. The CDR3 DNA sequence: TGTGCCAGCAGTTACTCGGAAGGGAGGACTGAAGCTTTCTTT. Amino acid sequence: CASSYSEGRTEAFF.

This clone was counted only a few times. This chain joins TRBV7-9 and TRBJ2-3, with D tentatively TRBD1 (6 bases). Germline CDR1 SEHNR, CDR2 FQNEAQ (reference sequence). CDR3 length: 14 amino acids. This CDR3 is CAIQNREYTDTQYF. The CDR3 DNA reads TGTGCTATTCAGAACAGGGAATACACAGATACGCAGTATTTT.

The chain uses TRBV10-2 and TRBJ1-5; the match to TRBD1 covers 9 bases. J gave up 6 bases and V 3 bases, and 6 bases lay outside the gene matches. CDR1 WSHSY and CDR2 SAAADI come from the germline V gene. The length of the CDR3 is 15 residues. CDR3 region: CASSDQGQGIQPQHF. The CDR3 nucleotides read TGCGCCAGCAGTGACCAGGGACAGGGAATTCAGCCCCAGCATTTT.

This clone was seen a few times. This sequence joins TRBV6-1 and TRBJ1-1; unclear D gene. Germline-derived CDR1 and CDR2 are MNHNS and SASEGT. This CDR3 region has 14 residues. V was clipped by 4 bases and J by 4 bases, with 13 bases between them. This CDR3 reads CASSGRDSGTEAFF. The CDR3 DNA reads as TGTGCCAGCAGTGGGAGAGACTCCGGCACTGAAGCTTTCTTT.

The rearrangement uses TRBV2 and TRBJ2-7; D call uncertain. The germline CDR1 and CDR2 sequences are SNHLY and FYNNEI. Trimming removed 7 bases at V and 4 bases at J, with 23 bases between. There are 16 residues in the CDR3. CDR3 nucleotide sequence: TGTGCCAGCAAGCCGTATCAGATGTCATCCGGGTACGAGCAGTACTTC. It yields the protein CASKPYQMSSGYEQYF.

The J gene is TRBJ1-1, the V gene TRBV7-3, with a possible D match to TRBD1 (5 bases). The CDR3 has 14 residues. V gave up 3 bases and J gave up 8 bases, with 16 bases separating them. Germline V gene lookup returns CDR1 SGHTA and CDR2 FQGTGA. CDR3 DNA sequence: TGTGCCAGCAGCTTTGACCCCTCCGGACACGAAGCTTTCTTT. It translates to CASSFDPSGHEAFF. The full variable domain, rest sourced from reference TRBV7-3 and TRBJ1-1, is GAGVSQTPSNKVTEKGKYVELRCDPISGHTALYWYRQSLGQGPEFLIYFQGTGAADDSGLPNDRFFAVRPEGSVSTLKIQRTERGDSAVYLCASSFDPSGHEAFFGQGTRLTVV.

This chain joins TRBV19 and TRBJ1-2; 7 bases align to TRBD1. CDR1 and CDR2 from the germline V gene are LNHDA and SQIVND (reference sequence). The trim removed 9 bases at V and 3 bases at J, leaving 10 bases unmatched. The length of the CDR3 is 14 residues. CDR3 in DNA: TGTGCCAGCAGAACCGCAACAGGGGACTATGGCTACACCTTC. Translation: CASRTATGDYGYTF.

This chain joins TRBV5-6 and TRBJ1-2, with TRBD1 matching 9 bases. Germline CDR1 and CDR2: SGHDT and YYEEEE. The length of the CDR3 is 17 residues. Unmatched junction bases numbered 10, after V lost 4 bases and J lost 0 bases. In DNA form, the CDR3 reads TGTGCCAGCAGCGTACACCTCCGGGACAGGGCTAACTATGGCTACACCTTC. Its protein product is CASSVHLRDRANYGYTF.

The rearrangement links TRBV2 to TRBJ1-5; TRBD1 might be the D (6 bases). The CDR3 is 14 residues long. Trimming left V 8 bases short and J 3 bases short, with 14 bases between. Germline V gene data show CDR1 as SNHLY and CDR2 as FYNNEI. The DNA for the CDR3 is TGTGCCAGCCAGGACAGTACCTTCAATCAGCCCCAGCATTTT. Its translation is CASQDSTFNQPQHF.

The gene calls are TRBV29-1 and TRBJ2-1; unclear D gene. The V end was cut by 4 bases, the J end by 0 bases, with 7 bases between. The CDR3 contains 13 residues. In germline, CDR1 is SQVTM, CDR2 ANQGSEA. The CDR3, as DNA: TGCAGCGTTGGGTCCAGCTCCTACAATGAGCAGTTCTTC. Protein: CSVGSSSYNEQFF.

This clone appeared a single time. This CDR3 reads CASRSTDRAYGYTF. The CDR3 nucleotides are TGTGCCAGCAGATCGACGGACAGGGCCTATGGCTACACCTTC. V is TRBV6-5 and J is TRBJ1-2; 8 bases align to TRBD1. The CDR3 length is 14 residues. The trim removed 6 bases at V and 4 bases at J, leaving 7 bases unmatched. CDR1 MNHEY and CDR2 SVGAGI come from the germline V gene.

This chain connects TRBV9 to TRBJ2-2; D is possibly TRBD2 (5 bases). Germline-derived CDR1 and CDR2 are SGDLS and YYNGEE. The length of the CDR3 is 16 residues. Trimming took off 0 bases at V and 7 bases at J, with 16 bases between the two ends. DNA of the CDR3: TGTGCCAGCAGCGTAGGGGAAACTAGTTGGGGCGGGGAGCTGTTTTTT. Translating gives CASSVGETSWGGELFF.

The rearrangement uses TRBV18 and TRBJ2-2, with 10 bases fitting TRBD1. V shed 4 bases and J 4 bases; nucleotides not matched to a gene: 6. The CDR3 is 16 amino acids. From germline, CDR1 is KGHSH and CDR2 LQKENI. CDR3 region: CASSQSGTGVTGELFF. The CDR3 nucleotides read TGTGCCAGCTCACAGTCCGGGACAGGGGTCACCGGGGAGCTGTTTTTT.